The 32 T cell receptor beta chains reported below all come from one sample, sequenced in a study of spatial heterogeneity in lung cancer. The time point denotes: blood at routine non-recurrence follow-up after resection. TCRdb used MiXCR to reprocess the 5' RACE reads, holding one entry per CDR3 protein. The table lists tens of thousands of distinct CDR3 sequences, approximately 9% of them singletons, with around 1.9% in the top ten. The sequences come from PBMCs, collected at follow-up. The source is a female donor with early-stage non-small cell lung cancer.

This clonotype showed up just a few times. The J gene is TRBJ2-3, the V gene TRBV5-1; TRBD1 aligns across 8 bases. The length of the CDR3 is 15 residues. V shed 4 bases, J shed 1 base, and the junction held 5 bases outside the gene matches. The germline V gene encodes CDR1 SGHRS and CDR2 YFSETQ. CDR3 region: CASSRDRTGTDTQYF. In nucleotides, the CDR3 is TGCGCCAGCAGCCGGGACAGGACTGGCACAGATACGCAGTATTTT. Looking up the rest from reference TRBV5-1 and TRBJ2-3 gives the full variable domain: KAGVTQTPRYLIKTRGQQVTLSCSPISGHRSVSWYQQTPGQGLQFLFEYFSETQRNKGNFPGRFSGRQFSNSRSEMNVSTLELGDSALYLCASSRDRTGTDTQYFGPGTRLTVL.

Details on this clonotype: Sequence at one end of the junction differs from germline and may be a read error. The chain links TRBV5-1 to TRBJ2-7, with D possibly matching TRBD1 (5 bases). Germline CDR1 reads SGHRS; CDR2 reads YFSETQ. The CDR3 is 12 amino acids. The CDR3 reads CTSSLGQHEQYF. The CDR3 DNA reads TGCACCAGCAGCTTGGGGCAACACGAGCAGTACTTC.

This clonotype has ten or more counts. CDR3 bases: TGTGCCAGTAGTATAGGGTTCGAAGCGGCGAGGAAGACCCAGTACTTC. Its protein is CASSIGFEAARKTQYF. V and J are TRBV19 and TRBJ2-5; maybe TRBD2 (5 bases). Trimming took 1 base from V and 6 from J, leaving 18 bases between them. CDR1 LNHDA and CDR2 SQIVND come from the germline V gene (reference sequence). This CDR3 contains 16 residues.

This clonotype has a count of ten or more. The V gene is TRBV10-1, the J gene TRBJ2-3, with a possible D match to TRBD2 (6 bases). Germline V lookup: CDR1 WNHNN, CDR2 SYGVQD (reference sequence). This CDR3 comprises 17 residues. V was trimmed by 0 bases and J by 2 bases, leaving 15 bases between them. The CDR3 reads CASSESRGAGYTDTQYF. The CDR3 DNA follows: TGCGCCAGCAGTGAGTCGAGAGGGGCGGGATACACAGATACGCAGTATTTT.

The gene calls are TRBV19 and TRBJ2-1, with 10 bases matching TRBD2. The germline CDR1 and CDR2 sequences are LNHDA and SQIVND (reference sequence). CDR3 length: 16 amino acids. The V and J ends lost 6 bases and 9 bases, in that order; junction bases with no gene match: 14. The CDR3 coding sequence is TGTGCCAGTAGAACTCTAAGCGGGAGGGCCGGGGGTGAGCAGTTCTTC. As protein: CASRTLSGRAGGEQFF. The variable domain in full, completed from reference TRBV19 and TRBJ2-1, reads DGGITQSPKYLFRKEGQNVTLSCEQNLNHDAMYWYRQDPGQGLRLIYYSQIVNDFQKGDIAEGYSVSREKKESFPLTVTSAQKNPTAFYLCASRTLSGRAGGEQFFGPGTRLTVL.

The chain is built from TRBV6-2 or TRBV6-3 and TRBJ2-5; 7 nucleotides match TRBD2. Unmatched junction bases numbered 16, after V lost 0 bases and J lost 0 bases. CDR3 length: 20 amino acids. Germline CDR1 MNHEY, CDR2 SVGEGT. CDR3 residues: CASSYSISGQIVVNQETQYF. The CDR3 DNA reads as TGTGCCAGCAGTTACTCGATTAGCGGGCAAATCGTCGTAAACCAAGAGACCCAGTACTTC.

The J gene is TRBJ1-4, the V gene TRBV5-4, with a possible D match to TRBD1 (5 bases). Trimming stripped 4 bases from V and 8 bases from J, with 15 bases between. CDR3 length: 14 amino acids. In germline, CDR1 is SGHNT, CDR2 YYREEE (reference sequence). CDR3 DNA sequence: TGTGCCAGCAGCCTAAGACAGACGGGCGAAAAACTGTTTTTT. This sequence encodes CASSLRQTGEKLFF.

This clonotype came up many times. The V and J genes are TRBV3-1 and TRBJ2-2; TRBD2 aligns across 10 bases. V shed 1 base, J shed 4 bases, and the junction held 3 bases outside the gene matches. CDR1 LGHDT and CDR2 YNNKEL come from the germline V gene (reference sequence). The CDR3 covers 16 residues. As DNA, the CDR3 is TGTGCCAGCAGCCAAGCTAGCGGGGGAAGCACCGGGGAGCTGTTTTTT. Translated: CASSQASGGSTGELFF.

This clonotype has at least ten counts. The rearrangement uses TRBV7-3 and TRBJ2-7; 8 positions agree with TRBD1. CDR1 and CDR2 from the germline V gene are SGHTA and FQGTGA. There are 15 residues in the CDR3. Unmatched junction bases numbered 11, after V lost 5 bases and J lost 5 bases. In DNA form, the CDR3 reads TGTGCCAGCAGCCCCGGGGCAGGGGGCGCGGACGAGCAGTACTTC. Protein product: CASSPGAGGADEQYF.

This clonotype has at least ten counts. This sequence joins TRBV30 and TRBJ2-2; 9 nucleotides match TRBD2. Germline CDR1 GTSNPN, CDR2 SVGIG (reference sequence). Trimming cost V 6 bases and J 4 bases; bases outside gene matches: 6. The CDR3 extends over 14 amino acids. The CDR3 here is CACSGRFSTGELFF. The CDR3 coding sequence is TGTGCCTGTAGCGGGAGATTTAGCACCGGGGAGCTGTTTTTT. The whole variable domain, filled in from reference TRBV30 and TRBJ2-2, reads SQTIHQWPATLVQPVGSPLSLECTVEGTSNPNLYWYRQAAGRGLQLLFYSVGIGQISSEVPQNLSASRPQDRQFILSSKKLLLSDSGFYLCACSGRFSTGELFFGEGSRLTVL.

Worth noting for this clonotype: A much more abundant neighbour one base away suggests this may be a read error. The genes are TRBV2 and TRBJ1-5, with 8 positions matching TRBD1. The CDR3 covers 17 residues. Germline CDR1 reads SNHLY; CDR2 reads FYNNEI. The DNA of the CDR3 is TGTGCCAGCTCCATCCCCTCGGGACAGGTTAGCGATCAGCCCCAGCATTTT. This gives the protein CASSIPSGQVSDQPQHF.

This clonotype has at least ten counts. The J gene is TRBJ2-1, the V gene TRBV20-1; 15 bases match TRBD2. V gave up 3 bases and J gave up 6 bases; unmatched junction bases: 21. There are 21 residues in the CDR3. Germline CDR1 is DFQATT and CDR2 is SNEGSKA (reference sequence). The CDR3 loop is CSASLHTWGLAGGRRPNEQFF. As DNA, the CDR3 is TGCAGTGCTAGCTTGCATACCTGGGGACTAGCGGGAGGTCGCCGTCCCAATGAGCAGTTCTTC.

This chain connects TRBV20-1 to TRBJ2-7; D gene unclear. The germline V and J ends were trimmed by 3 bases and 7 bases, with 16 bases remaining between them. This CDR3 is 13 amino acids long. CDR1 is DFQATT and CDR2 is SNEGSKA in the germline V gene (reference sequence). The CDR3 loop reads CSARYHPSFEQYF. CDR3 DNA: TGCAGTGCTAGGTACCACCCTAGTTTTGAGCAGTACTTC.

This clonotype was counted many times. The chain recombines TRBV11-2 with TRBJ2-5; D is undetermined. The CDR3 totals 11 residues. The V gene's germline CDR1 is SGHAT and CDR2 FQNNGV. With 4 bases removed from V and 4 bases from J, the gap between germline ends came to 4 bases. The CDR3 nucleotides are TGTGCCAGCAGCTACGGAGAGACCCAGTACTTC. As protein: CASSYGETQYF.

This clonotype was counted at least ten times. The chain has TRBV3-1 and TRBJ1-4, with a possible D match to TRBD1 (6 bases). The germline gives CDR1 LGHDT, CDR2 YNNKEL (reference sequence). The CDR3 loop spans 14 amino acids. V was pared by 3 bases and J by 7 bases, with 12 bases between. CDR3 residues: CASSHGTYLEKLFF. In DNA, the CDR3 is TGTGCCAGCAGCCACGGGACATACCTTGAAAAACTGTTTTTT.

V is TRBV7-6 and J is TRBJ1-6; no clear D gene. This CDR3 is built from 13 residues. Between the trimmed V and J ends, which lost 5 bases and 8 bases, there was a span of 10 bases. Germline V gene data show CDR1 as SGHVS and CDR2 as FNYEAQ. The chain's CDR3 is CASSPIGDSPLHF. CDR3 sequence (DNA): TGTGCCAGCAGCCCGATCGGGGATTCACCCCTCCACTTT.

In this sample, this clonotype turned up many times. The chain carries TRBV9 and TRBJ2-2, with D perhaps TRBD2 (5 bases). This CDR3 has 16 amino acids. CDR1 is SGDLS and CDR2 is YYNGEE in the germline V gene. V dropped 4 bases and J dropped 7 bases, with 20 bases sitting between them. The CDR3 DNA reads TGTGCCAGCAGCAGGCGGACTCCTCTTAGAGACGGGGAGCTGTTTTTT. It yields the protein CASSRRTPLRDGELFF. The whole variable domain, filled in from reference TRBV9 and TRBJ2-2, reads DSGVTQTPKHLITATGQRVTLRCSPRSGDLSVYWYQQSLDQGLQFLIQYYNGEERAKGNILERFSAQQFPDLHSELNLSSLELGDSALYFCASSRRTPLRDGELFFGEGSRLTVL.

CDR3 DNA sequence: TGCGCCAGCAGCCCGGATCCGACCGACGGAAACACCATATATTTT. Amino acid sequence: CASSPDPTDGNTIYF. The chain combines TRBV5-1 with TRBJ1-3; D gene ambiguous. Germline values: CDR1 SGHRS, CDR2 YFSETQ. The CDR3 length is 15 residues. The V end lost 4 bases, the J end lost 4 bases, and 15 bases lay between the germline ends.

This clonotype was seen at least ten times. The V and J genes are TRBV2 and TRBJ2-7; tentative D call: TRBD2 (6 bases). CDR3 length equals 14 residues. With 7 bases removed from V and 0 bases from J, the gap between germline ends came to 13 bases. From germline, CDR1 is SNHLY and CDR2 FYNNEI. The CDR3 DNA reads TGTGCCAGCAATAGCGGAGTCCTCTCCTACGAGCAGTACTTC. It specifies CASNSGVLSYEQYF.

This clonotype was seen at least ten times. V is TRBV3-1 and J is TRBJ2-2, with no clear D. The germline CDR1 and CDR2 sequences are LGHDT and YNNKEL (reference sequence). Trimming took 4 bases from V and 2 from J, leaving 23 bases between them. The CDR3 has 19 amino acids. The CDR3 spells CASSPQPQDAPSNTGELFF. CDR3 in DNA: TGTGCCAGCAGCCCCCAACCCCAGGACGCCCCGTCCAACACCGGGGAGCTGTTTTTT.

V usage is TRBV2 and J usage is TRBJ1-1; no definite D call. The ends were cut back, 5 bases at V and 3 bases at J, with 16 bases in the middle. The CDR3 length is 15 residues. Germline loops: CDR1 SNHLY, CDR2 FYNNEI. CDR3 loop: CASSSDTNWDTEAFF. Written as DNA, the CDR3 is TGTGCCAGCAGTTCCGACACGAACTGGGACACTGAAGCTTTCTTT.

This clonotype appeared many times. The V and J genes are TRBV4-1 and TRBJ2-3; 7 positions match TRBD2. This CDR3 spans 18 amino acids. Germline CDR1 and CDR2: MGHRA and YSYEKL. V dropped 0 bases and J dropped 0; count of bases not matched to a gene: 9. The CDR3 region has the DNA TGCGCCAGCAGCCAAGACCCGTATGTGGGAGGGAGCACAGATACGCAGTATTTT. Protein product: CASSQDPYVGGSTDTQYF.

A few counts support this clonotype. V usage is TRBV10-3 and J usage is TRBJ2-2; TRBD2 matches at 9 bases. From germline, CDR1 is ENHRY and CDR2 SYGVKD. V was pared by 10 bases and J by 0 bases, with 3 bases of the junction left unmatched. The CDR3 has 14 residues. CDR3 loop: CASSGSANTGELFF. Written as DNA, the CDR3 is TGTGCCAGTAGCGGGAGCGCGAACACCGGGGAGCTGTTTTTT.

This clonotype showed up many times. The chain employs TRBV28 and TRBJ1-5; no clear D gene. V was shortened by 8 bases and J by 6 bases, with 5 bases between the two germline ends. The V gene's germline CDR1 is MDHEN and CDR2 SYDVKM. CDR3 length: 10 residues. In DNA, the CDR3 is TGTGCCAGCCCACGTCAGCCCCAGCATTTT. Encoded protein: CASPRQPQHF. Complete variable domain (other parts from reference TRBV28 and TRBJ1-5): DVKVTQSSRYLVKRTGEKVFLECVQDMDHENMFWYRQDPGLGLRLIYFSYDVKMKEKGDIPEGYSVSREKKERFSLILESASTNQTSMYLCASPRQPQHFGDGTRLSIL.

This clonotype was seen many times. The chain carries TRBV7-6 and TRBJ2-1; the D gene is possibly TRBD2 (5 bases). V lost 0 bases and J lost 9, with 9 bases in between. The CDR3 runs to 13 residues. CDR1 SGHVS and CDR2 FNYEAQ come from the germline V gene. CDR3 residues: CASSLAWAGEQFF. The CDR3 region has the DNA TGTGCCAGCAGCTTAGCTTGGGCGGGTGAGCAGTTCTTC.

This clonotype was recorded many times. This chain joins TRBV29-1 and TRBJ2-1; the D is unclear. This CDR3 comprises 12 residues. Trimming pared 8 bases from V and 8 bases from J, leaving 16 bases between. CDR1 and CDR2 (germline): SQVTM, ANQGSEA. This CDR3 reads CSSTRAADEQFF. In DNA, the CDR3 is TGCAGCTCGACCCGGGCGGCCGATGAGCAGTTCTTC.

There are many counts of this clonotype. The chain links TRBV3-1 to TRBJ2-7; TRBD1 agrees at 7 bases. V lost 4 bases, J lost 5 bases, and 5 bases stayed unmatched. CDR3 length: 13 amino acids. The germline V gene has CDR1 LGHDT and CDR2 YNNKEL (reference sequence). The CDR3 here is CASSLGQSHEQYF. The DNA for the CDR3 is TGTGCCAGCAGCCTGGGACAGAGCCACGAGCAGTACTTC.

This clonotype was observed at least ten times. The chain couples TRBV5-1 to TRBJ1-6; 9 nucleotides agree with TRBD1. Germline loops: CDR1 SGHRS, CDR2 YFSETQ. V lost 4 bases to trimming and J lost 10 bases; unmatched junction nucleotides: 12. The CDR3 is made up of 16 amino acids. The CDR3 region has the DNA TGCGCCAGCAGCCCATCGGACAGGGGCGAGAGGTCACCCCTCCACTTT. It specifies CASSPSDRGERSPLHF.

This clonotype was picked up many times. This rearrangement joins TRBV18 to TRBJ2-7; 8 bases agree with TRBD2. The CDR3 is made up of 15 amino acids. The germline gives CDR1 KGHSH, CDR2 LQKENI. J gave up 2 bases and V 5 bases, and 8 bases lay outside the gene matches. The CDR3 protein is CASSSSGSTAYEQYF. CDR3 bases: TGTGCCAGCTCATCCAGCGGGAGCACAGCCTACGAGCAGTACTTC.

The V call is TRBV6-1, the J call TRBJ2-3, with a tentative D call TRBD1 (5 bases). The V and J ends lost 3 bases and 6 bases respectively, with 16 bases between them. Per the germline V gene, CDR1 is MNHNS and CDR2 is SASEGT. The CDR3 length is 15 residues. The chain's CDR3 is CASSDARVKGDTQYF. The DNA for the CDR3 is TGTGCCAGCAGTGATGCCAGGGTAAAGGGGGATACGCAGTATTTT.

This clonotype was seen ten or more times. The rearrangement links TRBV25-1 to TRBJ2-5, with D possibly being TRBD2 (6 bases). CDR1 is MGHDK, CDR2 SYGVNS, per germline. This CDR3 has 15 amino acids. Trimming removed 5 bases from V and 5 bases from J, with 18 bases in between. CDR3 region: CASSFSGGSWETQYF. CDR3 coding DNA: TGTGCCAGCAGTTTTTCCGGGGGATCCTGGGAGACCCAGTACTTC.

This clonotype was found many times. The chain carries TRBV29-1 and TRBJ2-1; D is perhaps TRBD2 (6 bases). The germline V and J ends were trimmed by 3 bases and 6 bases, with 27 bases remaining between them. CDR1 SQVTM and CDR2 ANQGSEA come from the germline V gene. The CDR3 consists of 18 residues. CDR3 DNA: TGCAGCGTTGACCGGCGGGGTGTATTACAAATGGGGCCCAATGAGCAGTTCTTC. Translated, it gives CSVDRRGVLQMGPNEQFF.